The TCR beta chain under discussion was sequenced for a study of blood T cell repertoires in COVID-19. On the study more broadly: Samples of COVID-19 (acute and convalescent) were obtained from the United States, Italy and Spain.

In the original analysis: Estimated nucleated cell counts came from reference gene primer amplification. The method was immunoSEQ multiplex PCR; TCRdb's version includes in-frame clones alone and lacks a portion of them. V and J calls plus clone size are reproduced from that table; the DNA served to infer D and trimming. The sample includes 250,000 to 300,000 clones, around 80% of them seen just once. This clone was detected only once. Germline and junction disagree at one end, which may indicate a read error. Participant age was 18 to 89 years, and participants resided in fewer than 25 US areas. Clinical histories supplied by participants themselves formed the basis of cohort assignment. The source material was PBMCs or T cells enriched from blood (not recorded which). The clonotype comes from a man aged 40-50 years who had been exposed to COVID-19.

In DNA form, the CDR3 reads TGTGCCAGTAGAATAGCACTCTCCTACAATGAGCAGTTCTTC. Translated, it gives CASRIALSYNEQFF. The chain combines TRBV19 with TRBJ2-1; D ambiguous. The CDR3 has 14 residues. Germline V gives CDR1 LNHDA, CDR2 SQIVND (reference sequence).